The 32 T cell receptor beta chains given below trace back to one sample, sequenced in a study of T cells in Graves' hyperthyroidism and ophthalmopathy. Amplified regions were TCR beta CDR3 sequences from RNA transcripts. With the HTBI primer set, the TCR CDR3 went through a first round of RT-PCR. TCRdb reprocessed the multiplex PCR reads with MiXCR, giving one entry per CDR3 protein. Altogether 300,000 to 400,000 distinct CDR3 sequences are present, less than 20% being singletons, with the ten largest covering 40%. Material for sequencing was blood. These receptors were collected from a man aged 18 to 29 with Graves' ophthalmopathy.

This chain uses TRBV28 with TRBJ2-7; D call uncertain. Germline CDR1 and CDR2: MDHEN and SYDVKM. V dropped 3 bases and J dropped 4 bases, with 25 bases sitting between them. The CDR3 contains 18 residues. The CDR3 loop is CASSLLTSSMMAVYEQYF. In nucleotides, the CDR3 is TGTGCCAGCAGTTTGTTAACATCTAGTATGATGGCGGTGTACGAGCAGTACTTC.

This clonotype was counted at least ten times. The V gene is TRBV20-1, the J gene TRBJ1-1; 8 bases align to TRBD1. The CDR3 sequence is 12 residues long. V trimming: 1 base; J trimming: 6 bases; junction bases outside the gene matches: 1. The germline V gene encodes CDR1 DFQATT and CDR2 SNEGSKA (reference sequence). The CDR3 reads CSARGDRPEAFF. For the CDR3, the DNA is TGCAGTGCTAGAGGGGACAGGCCTGAAGCTTTCTTT.

This clonotype was observed at least ten times. The CDR3 region is CASSLGPGTGEASYNEQFF. The CDR3 coding sequence is TGCGCCAGCAGCCTAGGTCCCGGGACAGGGGAGGCCTCCTACAATGAGCAGTTCTTC. V usage is TRBV5-1 and J usage is TRBJ2-1; 10 nucleotides line up with TRBD1. Germline V CDR1 and CDR2: SGHRS, YFSETQ. J lost 0 bases, V lost 4 bases, and 13 bases had no gene match. The length of the CDR3 is 19 residues.

This clonotype showed up many times. The chain employs TRBV11-2 and TRBJ2-7; TRBD1 matches 10 bases. CDR3 length: 14 residues. CDR1 and CDR2 from the germline V gene are SGHAT and FQNNGV. Losses at the gene ends were 6 bases for V and 4 bases for J; bases not matched to a gene: 6. The CDR3 coding sequence is TGTGCCAGCAGGACCGGGACAGGGGAGTACGAGCAGTACTTC. It codes for CASRTGTGEYEQYF.

This clonotype was seen ten or more times. The rearrangement uses TRBV5-1 and TRBJ2-1; D gene ambiguous. CDR3 length: 11 residues. CDR1 is SGHRS, CDR2 YFSETQ, per germline. Trimming removed 1 base from V and 8 bases from J, with 4 bases in between. The CDR3 bases are TGCGCCAGCAGCTTGATGGATGAGCAGTTCTTC. It is translated as CASSLMDEQFF.

Only one count was recorded for this clonotype. The rearrangement links TRBV20-1 to TRBJ2-7, with 15 bases fitting TRBD2. The CDR3 contains 14 residues. J was trimmed by 6 bases and V by 5 bases; bases with no gene match: 5. Per the germline V gene, CDR1 is DFQATT and CDR2 is SNEGSKA (reference sequence). CDR3 DNA: TGCAGTGCTCGAGGGACTAGCGGGAGGTTCGAGCAGTACTTC. This codes for CSARGTSGRFEQYF.

The sample holds many counts of this clonotype. The CDR3 DNA sequence: TGTGCCAGCAGCCAGGGATTCTATGGCTACACCTTC. Protein: CASSQGFYGYTF. The rearrangement joins TRBV3-1 to TRBJ1-2; D call uncertain. This CDR3 is 12 amino acids long. Trimming took off 3 bases at V and 4 bases at J, with 6 bases between the two ends. Germline V gene lookup returns CDR1 LGHDT and CDR2 YNNKEL (reference sequence).

This clonotype has more than one count but fewer than ten. The chain links TRBV14 to TRBJ2-3; D may be TRBD1 or TRBD2 (5 bases each). The CDR3 contains 16 residues. Germline CDR1 is SGHDN and CDR2 is FVKESK. Trimming shortened V by 1 base and J by 2 bases, and 13 bases separated the two germline ends. The CDR3 DNA sequence: TGTGCCAGCAGCCAAGGAGCCGGGACCAACACAGATACGCAGTATTTT. This translates into CASSQGAGTNTDTQYF.

The V and J genes are TRBV27 and TRBJ1-5; D is uncertain. The germline CDR1 and CDR2 sequences are MNHEY and SMNVEV (reference sequence). The CDR3 is made up of 15 amino acids. The V end was cut by 0 bases, the J end by 0 bases, with 6 bases between. The CDR3 DNA reads TGTGCCAGCAGTTTATCGGGTTTTAGCAATCAGCCCCAGCATTTT. Translated, it gives CASSLSGFSNQPQHF.

This sequence joins TRBV14 and TRBJ2-7; TRBD2 might be the D (6 bases). Germline assignment: CDR1 SGHDN and CDR2 FVKESK. V was shortened by 1 base and J by 1 base, with 8 bases between the two germline ends. There are 14 residues in the CDR3. The CDR3, as DNA: TGTGCCAGCAGCCAAGGGGGACTTTCCTACGAGCAGTACTTC. Protein product: CASSQGGLSYEQYF.

The CDR3: CASSPRGQENQPQHF. The DNA for the CDR3 is TGTGCCAGCTCCCCGCGGGGACAGGAGAATCAGCCCCAGCATTTT. The chain links TRBV6-1 to TRBJ1-5; TRBD1 aligns across 8 bases. Unmatched junction bases numbered 10, after V lost 8 bases and J lost 4 bases. The V gene's germline CDR1 is MNHNS and CDR2 SASEGT. The CDR3 is 15 residues long.

This clonotype has a count of ten or more. The V call is TRBV7-9, the J call TRBJ2-1; D gene ambiguous. Per germline, CDR1 SEHNR and CDR2 FQNEAQ (reference sequence). Trimming shortened V by 2 bases and J by 4 bases, and 12 bases separated the two germline ends. This CDR3 region has 15 residues. The CDR3 DNA sequence: TGTGCCAGCAGCTTATTGGGCCTGGATTACAATGAGCAGTTCTTC. This translates into CASSLLGLDYNEQFF. The complete variable domain, with remaining parts taken from reference TRBV7-9 and TRBJ2-1, reads DTGVSQNPRHKITKRGQNVTFRCDPISEHNRLYWYRQTLGQGPEFLTYFQNEAQLEKSRLLSDRFSAERPKGSFSTLEIQRTEQGDSAMYLCASSLLGLDYNEQFFGPGTRLTVL.

This clonotype showed up many times. Here the CDR3 DNA reads TGTGCCAGCATCCTCGGGCTAGCGGGGATCACCGGGGAGCTGTTTTTT. Its translation: CASILGLAGITGELFF. The rearrangement uses TRBV12-3 or TRBV12-4 and TRBJ2-2, with 9 bases identical to TRBD2. CDR3 size: 16 residues. Trimming cost V 7 bases and J 4 bases; bases outside gene matches: 10.

V is TRBV3-1 and J is TRBJ2-6, with 7 positions matching TRBD1. The germline CDR1 and CDR2 sequences are LGHDT and YNNKEL (reference sequence). The CDR3 totals 15 residues. V shed 4 bases, J shed 2 bases, and the junction held 2 bases outside the gene matches. DNA for the CDR3: TGTGCCAGCAGCCTAACAGGGGCTGGGGCCAACGTCCTGACTTTC. This translates into CASSLTGAGANVLTF.

This clonotype showed up just once. V and J are TRBV9 and TRBJ2-7; 9 nucleotides align to TRBD1. V dropped 0 bases and J dropped 3; count of bases not matched to a gene: 10. CDR1 and CDR2 from the germline V gene are SGDLS and YYNGEE. The CDR3 sequence is 17 residues long. CDR3 protein: CASSVEGTGTGYYEQYF. The CDR3 coding sequence is TGTGCCAGCAGCGTAGAAGGAACCGGGACAGGGTACTACGAGCAGTACTTC.

V gene TRBV14 combines with J gene TRBJ1-4, with D possibly matching TRBD1 (5 bases). The CDR3 has 15 residues. Germline assignment: CDR1 SGHDN and CDR2 FVKESK. With 0 bases removed from V and 10 bases from J, the gap between germline ends came to 15 bases. Written as DNA, the CDR3 is TGTGCCAGCAGCCAAGATCTTTGGACTGGGGGAAAACTGTTTTTT. Its protein is CASSQDLWTGGKLFF. Full variable domain (rest looked up from reference TRBV14 and TRBJ1-4): EAGVTQFPSHSVIEKGQTVTLRCDPISGHDNLYWYRRVMGKEIKFLLHFVKESKQDESGMPNNRFLAERTGGTYSTLKVQPAELEDSGVYFCASSQDLWTGGKLFFGSGTQLSVL.

This clonotype was picked up many times. CDR3 bases: TGTGCCAGCAGTTTCTCGGACATAAAGAACACTGAAGCTTTCTTT. Protein: CASSFSDIKNTEAFF. V is TRBV12-3 or TRBV12-4 and J is TRBJ1-1; a weak D match, TRBD1 (5 bases). The CDR3 is 15 residues long. With 3 bases removed from V and 1 base from J, the gap between germline ends came to 12 bases.

This clonotype has ten or more counts. The chain employs TRBV6-1 and TRBJ1-5; maybe TRBD1 (6 bases). V gave up 1 base and J gave up 6 bases, with 13 bases separating them. CDR1 MNHNS and CDR2 SASEGT come from the germline V gene. This CDR3 spans 15 amino acids. The CDR3, as DNA: TGTGCCAGCAGTGAAGGCAGCACGACAGGTCAGCCCCAGCATTTT. Encoded protein: CASSEGSTTGQPQHF.

There are a few counts of this clonotype. The V gene is TRBV15, the J gene TRBJ2-5, with TRBD2 identical over 7 bases. This CDR3 has 14 residues. Germline trimming cut 5 bases from V and 5 bases from J; bases unmatched to any gene: 8. Germline CDR1 and CDR2: LNHNV and YYDKDF (reference sequence). The CDR3 loop is CATSSRLGGETQYF. The CDR3 coding sequence is TGTGCCACCAGCTCTAGACTGGGAGGGGAGACCCAGTACTTC.

This clonotype has at least ten counts. J is TRBJ2-4 and V is TRBV11-2, with no clear D. Trimming shortened V by 8 bases and J by 0 bases, and 14 bases separated the two germline ends. This CDR3 has 15 residues. Germline V lookup: CDR1 SGHAT, CDR2 FQNNGV. CDR3 amino acids: CASLGRQAAKNIQYF. The CDR3 DNA follows: TGTGCCAGCCTAGGACGGCAGGCAGCCAAAAACATTCAGTACTTC.

CDR3 sequence: CASSLLWGESNQPQHF. For the CDR3, the DNA is TGTGCCAGCAGTTTATTATGGGGGGAGAGCAATCAGCCCCAGCATTTT. The rearrangement links TRBV28 to TRBJ1-5; D is possibly TRBD1 (5 bases). V shed 1 base and J shed 1 base, with 11 bases lying between them. This CDR3 has 16 residues. Germline V CDR1 and CDR2: MDHEN, SYDVKM.

This clonotype appeared many times. The chain carries TRBV11-1 and TRBJ2-5, with 8 bases lining up with TRBD2. Per the germline V gene, CDR1 is SGHAT and CDR2 is FQDESV (reference sequence). The V and J ends lost 4 bases and 1 base, in that order; junction bases with no gene match: 5. The length of the CDR3 is 15 residues. The CDR3 bases are TGTGCCAGCAGCTCTCAGCGGGGGACCCAAGAGACCCAGTACTTC. Protein sequence: CASSSQRGTQETQYF.

CDR3 DNA: TGTGCCACCAGTGATGGGGGTTGTGAAGCTTTCTTT. This translates into CATSDGGCEAFF. This chain joins TRBV24-1 and TRBJ1-1; D possibly corresponds to TRBD1 (5 bases). The CDR3 is 12 amino acids. V lost 3 bases to trimming and J lost 7 bases, with 8 bases between them. CDR1 and CDR2 from the germline V gene are KGHDR and SFDVKD.

This clonotype was seen at least ten times. The genes are TRBV10-3 and TRBJ1-1, with TRBD1 matching 7 bases. The CDR3 extends over 14 amino acids. J lost 2 bases, V lost 5 bases, and 5 bases had no gene match. In germline, CDR1 is ENHRY, CDR2 SYGVKD. DNA for the CDR3: TGTGCCATCAGTTACCGGGACAGTAACACTGAAGCTTTCTTT. Translation gives CAISYRDSNTEAFF.

This clonotype showed up many times. V is TRBV5-1 and J is TRBJ2-7; maybe TRBD1 (9 bases). Trimming removed 1 base from V and 0 bases from J, with 20 bases in between. CDR1 is SGHRS, CDR2 YFSETQ, per germline. This CDR3 has 18 residues. CDR3 nucleotide sequence: TGCGCCAGCAGCTTGCGGACAGGGGATAGCGGGGTCTCCTACGAGCAGTACTTC. Its translation: CASSLRTGDSGVSYEQYF.

This clonotype was observed at least ten times. The chain joins TRBV12-3 or TRBV12-4 to TRBJ2-5; D is undetermined. The CDR3 extends over 12 amino acids. With 8 bases removed from V and 4 bases from J, the gap between germline ends came to 11 bases. In DNA form, the CDR3 reads TGTGCCAGCGGGCTGAGGAGAGAGACCCAGTACTTC. It encodes CASGLRRETQYF.

This clonotype came up many times. This CDR3 is CSARRGVADTQYF. CDR3 nucleotide sequence: TGCAGTGCTAGGCGGGGGGTCGCAGATACGCAGTATTTT. J is TRBJ2-3 and V is TRBV20-1; 8 bases fit TRBD2. Trimming took 3 bases from V and 4 from J; bases not matched to a gene: 3. CDR3 length equals 13 residues. Germline V gene lookup returns CDR1 DFQATT and CDR2 SNEGSKA (reference sequence).

This clonotype occurred many times. The CDR3 DNA sequence: TGTGCCAGCAGTTGGCAGGGCGTTGGATCTGAAGCTTTCTTT. Translation: CASSWQGVGSEAFF. The chain carries TRBV6-1 and TRBJ1-1, with D possibly being TRBD1 (5 bases). CDR1 is MNHNS and CDR2 is SASEGT in the germline V gene. CDR3 length: 14 amino acids. The V end was cut by 5 bases, the J end by 6 bases, with 16 bases between.

This clonotype was seen ten or more times. The chain's CDR3 is CASTDTPPQFYNEQFF. In DNA, the CDR3 is TGTGCCAGCACCGATACCCCCCCCCAGTTTTACAATGAGCAGTTCTTC. This chain joins TRBV6-1 and TRBJ2-1, with D unresolved. V dropped 7 bases and J dropped 4 bases, with 20 bases sitting between them. CDR1 is MNHNS, CDR2 SASEGT, per germline. The CDR3 has 16 residues.

The chain has TRBV10-3 and TRBJ2-5, with TRBD1 matching over 11 bases. Trimming cost V 3 bases and J 5 bases; bases outside gene matches: 5. CDR3 size: 15 residues. CDR1 is ENHRY, CDR2 SYGVKD, per germline. CDR3 residues: CAISDLGQGGETQYF. The CDR3 DNA follows: TGTGCCATCAGTGATTTGGGACAGGGGGGCGAGACCCAGTACTTC.

This clonotype has a handful of counts. The rearrangement links TRBV9 to TRBJ1-6; the D gene is possibly TRBD1 (6 bases). Germline V gene lookup returns CDR1 SGDLS and CDR2 YYNGEE. CDR3 length: 15 amino acids. V was shortened by 0 bases and J by 7 bases, with 11 bases between the two germline ends. CDR3 in DNA: TGTGCCAGCAGCGTAGGGGGAGGGGGAAATTCACCCCTCCACTTT. It codes for CASSVGGGGNSPLHF.

The V gene is TRBV15, the J gene TRBJ2-6, with unresolved D. Trimming removed 1 base from V and 1 base from J, with 5 bases in between. The CDR3 extends over 15 amino acids. CDR1 LNHNV and CDR2 YYDKDF come from the germline V gene (reference sequence). The CDR3 nucleotides read TGTGCCACCAGCAGAGCCAGTTCTGGGGCCAACGTCCTGACTTTC. This encodes CATSRASSGANVLTF.